The rows below give T cell receptor beta chains drawn from one sample of a study of OX40 agonist ivuxolimab in advanced cancers. The assay was immunoSEQ multiplex PCR, and TCRdb's table has in-frame clones only and misses some. The profile shows 65,000 to 80,000 clones, roughly 85% of them singletons. Material: CD4+ or CD8+ T cells sorted from blood, obtained in a trial of the OX40 agonist ivuxolimab. These receptors originate from an adult with an advanced solid tumor such as melanoma, head and neck, liver or kidney cancer. The CDR3 runs from the conserved cysteine through the conserved F or W. The order of the fields is D gene, J gene, V gene, clone size, CDR3 DNA, CDR3 protein. The D gene is left open where the match is weak. The size entry is marked missing in some rows and otherwise reads once, few, many or a size class.

d_gene: TRBD1
j_gene: TRBJ2-3
v_gene: TRBV7-9
abundance: -
CDR3nt: TGTGCCAGCAGCTTAACGACAGGGGGCACAGATACGCAGTATTTT
CDR3aa: CASSLTTGGTDTQYF

d_gene: -
j_gene: TRBJ1-5
v_gene: TRBV10-3
abundance: -
CDR3nt: TGTGCCATCAGTGAGGACGGCAGCCCAGGGCAGCCCCAGCATTTT
CDR3aa: CAISEDGSPGQPQHF

d_gene: -
j_gene: TRBJ1-2
v_gene: TRBV19
abundance: -
CDR3nt: TGTGCCAGTAGTGGACAGAACTATGGCTACACCTTC
CDR3aa: CASSGQNYGYTF

d_gene: -
j_gene: TRBJ1-2
v_gene: TRBV7-6
abundance: -
CDR3nt: TGTGCCAGCAGCTTAGATCCAGATCCGTCTACTAACTATGGCTACACCTTC
CDR3aa: CASSLDPDPSTNYGYTF

d_gene: -
j_gene: TRBJ2-5
v_gene: TRBV5-4
abundance: -
CDR3nt: TGTGCCAGCAGCTTGGGCCAAGAGACCCAGTACTTC
CDR3aa: CASSLGQETQYF

d_gene: -
j_gene: TRBJ2-1
v_gene: TRBV2
abundance: once
CDR3nt: TGTGCCAGCAGTAGGGGGGGTCTCTCCTACAATGAGCAGTTCTTC
CDR3aa: CASSRGGLSYNEQFF

d_gene: TRBD1
j_gene: TRBJ2-5
v_gene: TRBV7-2
abundance: -
CDR3nt: TGTGCCAGCAGCTTAGCTACAGGGGTAGAGACCCAGTACTTC
CDR3aa: CASSLATGVETQYF

d_gene: -
j_gene: TRBJ2-7
v_gene: TRBV5-5
abundance: large
CDR3nt: TGTGCCAGCAGCTTGAGAGGGAGTGATTACGAGCAGTACTTC
CDR3aa: CASSLRGSDYEQYF

d_gene: -
j_gene: TRBJ1-1
v_gene: TRBV7-3
abundance: -
CDR3nt: TGTGCCAGCAGCTTTCATCCCGACACTGAAGCTTTCTTT
CDR3aa: CASSFHPDTEAFF

d_gene: TRBD1
j_gene: TRBJ2-1
v_gene: TRBV7-8
abundance: -
CDR3nt: TGTGCCAGCAGCTTAGATGAGGACAGGAGGAGGTTCGATGAGCAGTTCTTC
CDR3aa: CASSLDEDRRRFDEQFF

d_gene: -
j_gene: TRBJ1-2
v_gene: TRBV5-4
abundance: -
CDR3nt: TGTGCCAGCACCCTTGCGGGTTCTGGCTACACCTTC
CDR3aa: CASTLAGSGYTF

d_gene: -
j_gene: TRBJ1-2
v_gene: TRBV5-5
abundance: -
CDR3nt: TGTGCCAGCAGCTTGGAAGTAGGATACTATGGCTACACCTTC
CDR3aa: CASSLEVGYYGYTF

d_gene: -
j_gene: TRBJ2-5
v_gene: TRBV25-1
abundance: -
CDR3nt: TGTGCCAGCAGTGAATATGGACAACCCGGGGAGACCCAGTACTTC
CDR3aa: CASSEYGQPGETQYF

d_gene: -
j_gene: TRBJ1-5
v_gene: TRBV4-3
abundance: -
CDR3nt: TGCGCCAGCAGCCAAGAGACAGGCAATCAGCCCCAGCATTTT
CDR3aa: CASSQETGNQPQHF

d_gene: -
j_gene: TRBJ1-4
v_gene: TRBV14
abundance: -
CDR3nt: TGTGCCAGCAGCCCAGACACTGGAGGTGAAAAACTGTTTTTT
CDR3aa: CASSPDTGGEKLFF

d_gene: -
j_gene: TRBJ1-1
v_gene: TRBV5-8
abundance: large
CDR3nt: TGTGCCAGCAGCTCTGGACAGTTCGGGACTGAAGCTTTCTTT
CDR3aa: CASSSGQFGTEAFF

d_gene: TRBD2
j_gene: TRBJ2-3
v_gene: TRBV11-3
abundance: -
CDR3nt: TGTGCCAGCAGCTTGGGCCTAGCGGGGGCGGGCAGGGATACGCAGTATTTT
CDR3aa: CASSLGLAGAGRDTQYF

d_gene: TRBD1
j_gene: TRBJ1-6
v_gene: TRBV7-9
abundance: -
CDR3nt: TGTGCCAGCAGCCCCCTGGGACAGAATAATTCACCCCTCCACTTT
CDR3aa: CASSPLGQNNSPLHF

d_gene: -
j_gene: TRBJ2-1
v_gene: TRBV7-8
abundance: -
CDR3nt: TGTGCCAGCAGCTTAGTTGTGGCGGGGGCGACCCTTGCCGGAAACAATGAGCAGTTCTTC
CDR3aa: CASSLVVAGATLAGNNEQFF

d_gene: -
j_gene: TRBJ2-7
v_gene: TRBV10-3
abundance: -
CDR3nt: TGTGCCATCAGTGTCCAGCGGTCCAACTACGAGCAGTACTTC
CDR3aa: CAISVQRSNYEQYF

d_gene: -
j_gene: TRBJ2-7
v_gene: TRBV7-9
abundance: -
CDR3nt: TGTGCCAGCAGCTTAGGGGCAGGCCCCCTCGAGCAGTACTTC
CDR3aa: CASSLGAGPLEQYF

d_gene: -
j_gene: TRBJ1-2
v_gene: TRBV6-1
abundance: few
CDR3nt: TGTGCCAGCAGACCCAGCGGGGGGGACTATGGCTACACCTTC
CDR3aa: CASRPSGGDYGYTF

d_gene: -
j_gene: TRBJ2-3
v_gene: TRBV7-9
abundance: -
CDR3nt: TGTGCCAGCAGGCGCGAGACAGAAGATACGCAGTATTTT
CDR3aa: CASRRETEDTQYF

d_gene: -
j_gene: TRBJ1-2
v_gene: TRBV2
abundance: -
CDR3nt: TGTGCCAGCAGTGCCCAGACAGATGGCTACACCTTC
CDR3aa: CASSAQTDGYTF

d_gene: -
j_gene: TRBJ1-1
v_gene: TRBV10-3
abundance: -
CDR3nt: TGTGCCATCAGTGAGGGCGGTGAGAACACTGAAGCTTTCTTT
CDR3aa: CAISEGGENTEAFF